Each of the 14 T cell receptor beta chains below was sequenced from the same sample in a study of T cell responses to AZD1222 COVID-19 vaccine. Using immunoSEQ multiplex PCR, the repertoire was profiled, and TCRdb retains in-frame clones only, with some absent. Of about 150,000 clones in the sample, approximately 90% were seen once. The sample consisted of peripheral blood, taken on day 0 of AZD1222 vaccination. These receptor sequences come from an adult in good health.

This clone was observed a single time. This chain connects TRBV27 to TRBJ1-5, with a weak D call TRBD1 (5 bases). The length of the CDR3 is 15 residues. Germline values: CDR1 MNHEY, CDR2 SMNVEV (reference sequence). The V end was cut by 5 bases, the J end by 2 bases, with 13 bases between. DNA of the CDR3: TGTGCCAGCAGTCACCAAGACAGTCGCAATCAGCCCCAGCATTTT. Encoded protein: CASSHQDSRNQPQHF.

The V call is TRBV24-1, the J call TRBJ2-1, with 10 bases matching TRBD2. The germline V gene encodes CDR1 KGHDR and CDR2 SFDVKD. The CDR3 spans 15 residues. V shed 8 bases, J shed 3 bases, and the junction held 6 bases outside the gene matches. Here the CDR3 reads CATNDASGSYNEQFF. Here the CDR3 DNA reads TGTGCCACCAACGACGCTAGCGGGAGCTACAATGAGCAGTTCTTC.

This chain uses TRBV12-3 or TRBV12-4 with TRBJ2-3; unclear D gene. Trimming removed 3 bases at V and 3 bases at J, with 7 bases between. CDR3 length: 13 residues. DNA of the CDR3: TGTGCCAGCAGTTTGTTCCGGACAGATACGCAGTATTTT. Translating it yields CASSLFRTDTQYF.

The chain carries TRBV27 and TRBJ1-3; D is perhaps TRBD1 (6 bases). Trimming removed 2 bases from V and 3 bases from J, with 8 bases in between. The CDR3 is 14 amino acids. Germline assignment: CDR1 MNHEY and CDR2 SMNVEV (reference sequence). CDR3 amino acids: CASSLGRGGNTIYF. The CDR3 DNA follows: TGTGCCAGCAGTTTAGGCAGGGGTGGAAACACCATATATTTT.

This clone is a singleton in its sample. The chain uses TRBV6-4 and TRBJ2-1, with 8 bases identical to TRBD2. The CDR3 contains 15 residues. The V and J ends lost 2 bases and 2 bases, in that order; junction bases with no gene match: 2. Per germline, CDR1 MRHNA and CDR2 SNTAGT. The CDR3 region is CASSDAGGTYNEQFF. CDR3 DNA sequence: TGTGCCAGCAGTGACGCGGGAGGTACCTACAATGAGCAGTTCTTC.

The V and J genes are TRBV28 and TRBJ1-3, with D possibly TRBD1 on 6 matching bases. V was trimmed by 6 bases and J by 0 bases, leaving 12 bases between them. CDR3 length: 15 amino acids. Germline V lookup: CDR1 MDHEN, CDR2 SYDVKM. The CDR3 loop reads CASRNDRSSGNTIYF. CDR3 nucleotides: TGTGCCAGCAGAAACGACAGGAGCTCTGGAAACACCATATATTTT.

The chain recombines TRBV29-1 with TRBJ2-1; 8 bases match TRBD2. V lost 7 bases to trimming and J lost 3 bases; unmatched junction nucleotides: 5. Germline V CDR1 and CDR2: SQVTM, ANQGSEA. The CDR3 loop spans 13 amino acids. This chain's CDR3 is CSAKTSVYNEQFF. CDR3 in DNA: TGCAGCGCTAAGACTAGCGTCTACAATGAGCAGTTCTTC.

This clone was counted a single time. The chain carries TRBV28 and TRBJ1-5, with a tentative D call TRBD1 (5 bases). CDR1 is MDHEN, CDR2 SYDVKM, per germline. V lost 5 bases and J lost 6, with 20 bases in between. The CDR3 is made up of 16 amino acids. Here the CDR3 DNA reads TGTGCCAGCAGTCAAGTCTGGGCCAATGGGGGTCAGCCCCAGCATTTT. Its translation: CASSQVWANGGQPQHF.

V gene TRBV11-1 combines with J gene TRBJ2-2; TRBD2 matches 8 bases. The J segment lost 7 bases and the V segment lost 1 base, leaving 5 bases of the junction unmatched. The CDR3 runs 15 residues. The germline V gene encodes CDR1 SGHAT and CDR2 FQDESV (reference sequence). Here the CDR3 reads CASSLDASGYGELFF. In DNA, the CDR3 is TGTGCCAGCAGCTTAGATGCTAGCGGGTACGGGGAGCTGTTTTTT.

This clone has a single count. The rearrangement joins TRBV5-5 to TRBJ1-1, with D uncertain. The V gene lost 2 bases and the J gene lost 0 bases, with 5 bases spanning the gap. Germline V lookup: CDR1 SGHKS, CDR2 YYEKEE (reference sequence). There are 13 residues in the CDR3. In DNA, the CDR3 is TGTGCCAGCAGCTTTGGGTTGAACACTGAAGCTTTCTTT. This gives the protein CASSFGLNTEAFF.

The chain combines TRBV9 with TRBJ2-2, with TRBD2 identical over 9 bases. CDR1 and CDR2 from the germline V gene are SGDLS and YYNGEE. Germline trimming cut 4 bases from V and 4 bases from J; bases unmatched to any gene: 14. The length of the CDR3 is 18 residues. The CDR3 DNA reads as TGTGCCAGCAGCCCAGCGGTTGGCGGGAGGGCCGTCACCGGGGAGCTGTTTTTT. Translated, it gives CASSPAVGGRAVTGELFF.

The chain is built from TRBV10-3 and TRBJ2-7; the D gene is possibly TRBD1 (5 bases). Germline CDR1 and CDR2: ENHRY and SYGVKD. The CDR3 loop spans 14 amino acids. V lost 6 bases, J lost 0 bases, and 12 bases lay in between. The chain's CDR3 is CAIRDNAASYEQYF. The CDR3 bases are TGTGCCATCAGGGACAATGCGGCCTCCTACGAGCAGTACTTC.

This clone was seen once. The V gene is TRBV9, the J gene TRBJ1-2, with a tentative D call TRBD1 (5 bases). CDR1 and CDR2 from the germline V gene are SGDLS and YYNGEE. This CDR3 region has 16 residues. V was clipped by 0 bases and J by 5 bases, with 17 bases between them. The DNA for the CDR3 is TGTGCCAGCAGCGTAGTTCAGGGAAGACGTTCGTATGGCTACACCTTC. Amino acids: CASSVVQGRRSYGYTF.

V gene TRBV7-7 combines with J gene TRBJ2-2; D is possibly TRBD1 (6 bases). CDR1 is SSHAT, CDR2 FNYEAQ, per germline (reference sequence). The CDR3 is 17 amino acids. Trimming cost V 4 bases and J 4 bases, with 19 bases left between them. The CDR3 here is CASSSLGQTMGTGELFF. In DNA, the CDR3 is TGTGCCAGCAGCTCTCTGGGACAAACGATGGGCACCGGGGAGCTGTTTTTT.